One and the same sample provided the 22 T cell receptor beta chains below, sequenced in a study of T cells expressing NK-cell markers. After re-calling the 5' RACE reads, TCRdb lists one entry per CDR3 protein, DNA absent. The sample has roughly 450,000 distinct CDR3 sequences. The sample comprised blood T cells: a sorted CD56 or NKG2C T cell subset, CD4+ or CD8+ T cells, or bulk PBMC T cells (not recorded which). Every receptor here comes from a woman in her fifties or sixties in good health.

This chain joins TRBV10-1 and TRBJ2-1; TCRdb returns TRBD2, unconfirmable since there is no DNA. This CDR3 has 15 amino acids. Per the germline V gene, CDR1 is WNHNN and CDR2 is SYGVQD (reference sequence). This CDR3 reads CASSVSGKSYNEQFF.

This chain connects TRBV30 to TRBJ2-2; TCRdb selects TRBD2, and the lack of DNA leaves this call unchecked. Germline assignment: CDR1 GTSNPN and CDR2 SVGIG (reference sequence). There are 15 residues in the CDR3. The CDR3 sequence is CAWSEVSGRTGELFF. The variable domain in full, with the rest retrieved from reference TRBV30 and TRBJ2-2, is SQTIHQWPATLVQPVGSPLSLECTVEGTSNPNLYWYRQAAGRGLQLLFYSVGIGQISSEVPQNLSASRPQDRQFILSSKKLLLSDSGFYLCAWSEVSGRTGELFFGEGSRLTVL.

The V and J genes are TRBV12-3 or TRBV12-4 and TRBJ2-1; TCRdb indicates TRBD2, and absent DNA this call remains unverified. The CDR3 length is 12 residues. The CDR3 spells CASSLGDGSLFF.

This chain joins TRBV29-1 and TRBJ2-1; absent DNA, TCRdb's TRBD1 call cannot be checked. The CDR3 is 14 amino acids. The germline V gene has CDR1 SQVTM and CDR2 ANQGSEA. The CDR3 region is CSANGGGGYNEQFF.

The rearrangement uses TRBV5-6 and TRBJ1-5; TCRdb designates TRBD1, a call that cannot be tested without DNA. The germline CDR1 and CDR2 sequences are SGHDT and YYEEEE. CDR3 length equals 16 residues. The CDR3 region is CASTRGGTGSNQPQHF.

The genes are TRBV5-1 and TRBJ2-1; TCRdb calls TRBD2, which cannot be checked without DNA. Germline V CDR1 and CDR2: SGHRS, YFSETQ. The CDR3 is made up of 15 amino acids. CDR3 protein: CASSQASGMVNEQFF.

The CDR3 sequence: CATSDLVKEGGELFF. The chain recombines TRBV24-1 with TRBJ2-2; TCRdb designates TRBD2, a call that cannot be tested without DNA. CDR1 KGHDR and CDR2 SFDVKD come from the germline V gene. This CDR3 comprises 15 residues.

V and J are TRBV5-1 and TRBJ2-3. The germline gives CDR1 SGHRS, CDR2 YFSETQ. CDR3 length: 15 residues. The CDR3 loop reads CASSGPRASTDTQYF.

The rearrangement joins TRBV20-1 to TRBJ2-3; TCRdb outputs TRBD1, but without DNA this stays unchecked. Per germline, CDR1 DFQATT and CDR2 SNEGSKA (reference sequence). The CDR3 spans 13 residues. CDR3 sequence reads: CSAWDLGGDTQYF.

The CDR3 loop is CASKDGATNEKLFF. The rearrangement uses TRBV19 and TRBJ1-4. Per germline, CDR1 LNHDA and CDR2 SQIVND (reference sequence). This CDR3 region has 14 residues.

The rearrangement joins TRBV21-1 to TRBJ1-4; TCRdb outputs TRBD1, but without DNA this stays unchecked. TRBV21-1 is shown as a pseudogene. CDR3 size: 19 residues. The CDR3 loop is CASSAQDRDRRATNEKLFF.

The chain is built from TRBV30 and TRBJ2-1; as DNA is missing, the TRBD1 call by TCRdb cannot be tested. This CDR3 has 14 residues. CDR1 is GTSNPN and CDR2 is SVGIG in the germline V gene (reference sequence). The CDR3 sequence is CAWSPGTAINEQFF.

The rearrangement links TRBV27 to TRBJ2-7; TCRdb outputs TRBD1, but without DNA this stays unchecked. Germline CDR1 reads MNHEY; CDR2 reads SMNVEV (reference sequence). The CDR3 length is 13 residues. This CDR3 is CASSPRNAHEQYF.

Here the CDR3 reads CATGTSDTQYF. The V call is TRBV10-3, the J call TRBJ2-3; TCRdb's D gene call, TRBD2, goes unchecked for lack of DNA. Germline CDR1 ENHRY, CDR2 SYGVKD. The CDR3 is 11 residues long.

J is TRBJ2-7 and V is TRBV5-1; TCRdb designates TRBD1, a call that cannot be tested without DNA. Germline CDR1 reads SGHRS; CDR2 reads YFSETQ. This CDR3 comprises 16 residues. The CDR3 reads CASSLGGAVTFYEQYF. Supplemented by reference TRBV5-1 and TRBJ2-7, the full variable domain reads KAGVTQTPRYLIKTRGQQVTLSCSPISGHRSVSWYQQTPGQGLQFLFEYFSETQRNKGNFPGRFSGRQFSNSRSEMNVSTLELGDSALYLCASSLGGAVTFYEQYFGPGTRLTVT.

The CDR3 sequence: CASSDGGGTDTQYF. The chain couples TRBV2 to TRBJ2-3; absent DNA, TCRdb's TRBD2 call cannot be checked. CDR3 length equals 14 residues. CDR1 and CDR2 from the germline V gene are SNHLY and FYNNEI.

The genes are TRBV19 and TRBJ2-7; TCRdb calls TRBD1, which cannot be checked without DNA. Germline V lookup: CDR1 LNHDA, CDR2 SQIVND (reference sequence). This CDR3 is 14 amino acids long. The CDR3 sequence: CASSIGTGGYEQYF.

The chain is built from TRBV18 and TRBJ2-1; absent DNA, TCRdb's TRBD2 call cannot be checked. Per germline, CDR1 KGHSH and CDR2 LQKENI. The CDR3 length is 16 residues. The CDR3 loop reads CASSPTGGRGDNEQFF.

The CDR3 region is CASSSRDRGLHDGANVLTF. The chain couples TRBV5-1 to TRBJ2-6; TCRdb picks TRBD1, but there is no DNA to check that call. The CDR3 sequence is 19 residues long. Looked up from germline, CDR1 is SGHRS and CDR2 is YFSETQ.

This rearrangement joins TRBV7-8 to TRBJ1-5; TCRdb's D gene call, TRBD1, goes unchecked for lack of DNA. Germline V gene sequence: CDR1 SGHVS, CDR2 FQNEAQ. CDR3 length equals 13 residues. The CDR3 sequence is CASSPGGPKPQHF.

The chain has TRBV3-1 and TRBJ2-4; TCRdb calls TRBD2, which cannot be checked without DNA. Germline lookup yields CDR1 LGHDT and CDR2 YNNKEL (reference sequence). This CDR3 region has 15 residues. The CDR3 loop is CASSPHSSGPNIQYF.

The chain employs TRBV18 and TRBJ2-5; TCRdb gives TRBD2 as the D gene, but with no DNA this cannot be confirmed. The CDR3 totals 16 residues. Germline V gene sequence: CDR1 KGHSH, CDR2 LQKENI. The CDR3 here is CASYKAAGGPKDAQYF.